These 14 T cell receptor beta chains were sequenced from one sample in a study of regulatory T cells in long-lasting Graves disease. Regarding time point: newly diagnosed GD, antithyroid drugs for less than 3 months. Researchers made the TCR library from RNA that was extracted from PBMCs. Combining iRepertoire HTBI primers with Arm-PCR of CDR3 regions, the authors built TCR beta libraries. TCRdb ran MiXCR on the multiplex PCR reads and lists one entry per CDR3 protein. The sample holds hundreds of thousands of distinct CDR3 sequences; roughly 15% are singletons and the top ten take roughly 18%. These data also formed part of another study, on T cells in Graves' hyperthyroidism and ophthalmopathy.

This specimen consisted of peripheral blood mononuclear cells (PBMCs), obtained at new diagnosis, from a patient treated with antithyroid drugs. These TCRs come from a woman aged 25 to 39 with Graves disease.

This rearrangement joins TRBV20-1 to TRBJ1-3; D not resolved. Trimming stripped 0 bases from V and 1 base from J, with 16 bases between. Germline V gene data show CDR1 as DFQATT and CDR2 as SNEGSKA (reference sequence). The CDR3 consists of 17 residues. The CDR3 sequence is CSARDSRGFESGNTIYF. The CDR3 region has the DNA TGCAGTGCTAGAGATAGTCGCGGATTTGAATCTGGAAACACCATATATTTT.

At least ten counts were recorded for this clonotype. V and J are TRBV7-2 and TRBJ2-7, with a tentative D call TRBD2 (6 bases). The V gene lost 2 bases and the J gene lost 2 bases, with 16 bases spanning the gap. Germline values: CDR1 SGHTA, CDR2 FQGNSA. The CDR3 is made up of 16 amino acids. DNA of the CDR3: TGTGCCAGCAGCTTAAATGGAGCGGGTCCTCCCTACGAGCAGTACTTC. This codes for CASSLNGAGPPYEQYF. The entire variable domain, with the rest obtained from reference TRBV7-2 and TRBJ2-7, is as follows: GAGVSQSPSNKVTEKGKDVELRCDPISGHTALYWYRQSLGQGLEFLIYFQGNSAPDKSGLPSDRFSAERTGGSVSTLTIQRTQQEDSAVYLCASSLNGAGPPYEQYFGPGTRLTVT.

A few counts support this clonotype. The CDR3 sequence is CACKTGGYQPQHF. As DNA, the CDR3 is TGTGCCTGCAAAACAGGGGGCTATCAGCCCCAGCATTTT. The genes are TRBV30 and TRBJ1-5; 9 bases are shared with TRBD1. CDR3 length equals 13 residues. Trimming took 6 bases from V and 5 from J; bases not matched to a gene: 5. Germline CDR1 and CDR2: GTSNPN and SVGIG (reference sequence).

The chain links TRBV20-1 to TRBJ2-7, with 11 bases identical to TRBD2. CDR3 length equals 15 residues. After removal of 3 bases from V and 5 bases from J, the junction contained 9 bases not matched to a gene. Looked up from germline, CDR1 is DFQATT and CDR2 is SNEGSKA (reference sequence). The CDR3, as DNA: TGCAGTGCTAGGGGGATAACTAGCGGGAGTAACGAGCAGTACTTC. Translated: CSARGITSGSNEQYF.

CDR3 amino acids: CAWSEQGPYEQFF. In nucleotides, the CDR3 is TGTGCCTGGTCGGAACAGGGGCCCTATGAGCAGTTCTTC. The V gene is TRBV30, the J gene TRBJ2-1; 7 positions agree with TRBD1. The CDR3 is 13 residues long. Trimming at V came to 5 bases and at J to 8 bases, leaving 9 bases not matched to a gene. The germline V gene has CDR1 GTSNPN and CDR2 SVGIG (reference sequence).

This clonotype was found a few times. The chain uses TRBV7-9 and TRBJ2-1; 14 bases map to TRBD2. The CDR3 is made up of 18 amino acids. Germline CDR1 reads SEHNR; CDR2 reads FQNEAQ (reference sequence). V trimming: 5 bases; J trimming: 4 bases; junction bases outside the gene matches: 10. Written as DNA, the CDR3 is TGTGCCAGCAGCGCCCGACTAGCGGGGGGGGGAGGTTACAATGAGCAGTTCTTC. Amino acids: CASSARLAGGGGYNEQFF.

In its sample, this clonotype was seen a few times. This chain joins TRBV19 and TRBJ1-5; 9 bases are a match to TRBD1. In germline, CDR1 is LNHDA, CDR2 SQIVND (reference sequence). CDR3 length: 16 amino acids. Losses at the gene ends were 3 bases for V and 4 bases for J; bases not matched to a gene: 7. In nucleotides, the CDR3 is TGTGCCAGTAGTATGGGACAGGGAGTAACGAATCAGCCCCAGCATTTT. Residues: CASSMGQGVTNQPQHF.

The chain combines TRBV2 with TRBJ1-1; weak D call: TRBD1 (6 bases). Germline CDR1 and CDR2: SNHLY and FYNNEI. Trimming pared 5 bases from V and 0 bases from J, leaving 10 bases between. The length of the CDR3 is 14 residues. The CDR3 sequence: CASSYRALNTEAFF. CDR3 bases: TGTGCCAGCAGTTACAGGGCCCTGAACACTGAAGCTTTCTTT.

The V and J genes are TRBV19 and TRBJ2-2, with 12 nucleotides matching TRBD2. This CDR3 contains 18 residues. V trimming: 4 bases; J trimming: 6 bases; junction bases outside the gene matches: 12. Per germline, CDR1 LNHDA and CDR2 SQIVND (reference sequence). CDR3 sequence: CASSTRLAGDILAGELFF. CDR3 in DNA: TGTGCCAGTAGTACCAGACTAGCGGGAGATATCCTGGCCGGGGAGCTGTTTTTT.

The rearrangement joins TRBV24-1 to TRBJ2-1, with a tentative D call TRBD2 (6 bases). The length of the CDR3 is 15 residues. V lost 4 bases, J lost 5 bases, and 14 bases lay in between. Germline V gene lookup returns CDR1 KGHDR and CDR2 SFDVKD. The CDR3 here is CATSDPSGDNNEQFF. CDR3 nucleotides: TGTGCCACCAGTGACCCGTCGGGGGATAACAATGAGCAGTTCTTC.

This CDR3 reads CASSMTGAFSGANVLTF. The DNA of the CDR3 is TGTGCCAGCAGCATGACAGGGGCTTTCTCTGGGGCCAACGTCCTGACTTTC. The chain employs TRBV7-9 and TRBJ2-6; 8 bases match TRBD1. Per germline, CDR1 SEHNR and CDR2 FQNEAQ (reference sequence). The CDR3 is made up of 17 amino acids. V shed 5 bases, J shed 0 bases, and the junction held 6 bases outside the gene matches. The whole variable domain, filled in from reference TRBV7-9 and TRBJ2-6, reads DTGVSQNPRHKITKRGQNVTFRCDPISEHNRLYWYRQTLGQGPEFLTYFQNEAQLEKSRLLSDRFSAERPKGSFSTLEIQRTEQGDSAMYLCASSMTGAFSGANVLTFGAGSRLTVL.

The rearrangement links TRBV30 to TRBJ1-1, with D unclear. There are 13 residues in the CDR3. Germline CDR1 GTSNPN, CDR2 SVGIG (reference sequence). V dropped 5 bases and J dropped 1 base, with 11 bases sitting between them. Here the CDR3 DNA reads TGTGCCTGGGAGGAGGTGGCGAACACTGAAGCTTTCTTT. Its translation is CAWEEVANTEAFF.

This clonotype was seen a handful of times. CDR3 DNA: TGTGCCAGCAGTGGGGGGACGGGGACAGCTAACTACGAGCAGTACTTC. Translated: CASSGGTGTANYEQYF. The chain has TRBV3-1 and TRBJ2-7, with a possible D match to TRBD1 (7 bases). Trimming pared 6 bases from V and 3 bases from J, leaving 21 bases between. The CDR3 has 16 residues. CDR1 LGHDT and CDR2 YNNKEL come from the germline V gene (reference sequence).

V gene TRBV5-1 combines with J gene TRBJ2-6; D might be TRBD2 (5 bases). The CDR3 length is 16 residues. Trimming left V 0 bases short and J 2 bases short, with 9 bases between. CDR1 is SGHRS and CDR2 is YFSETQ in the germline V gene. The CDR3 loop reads CASSLAVGTGANVLTF. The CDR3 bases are TGCGCCAGCAGCTTGGCCGTCGGGACTGGGGCCAACGTCCTGACTTTC.